A selection of T cell receptor beta chains follows, all from one sample in a study of cytomegalovirus exposure and HLA in healthy donors. Sequencing used immunoSEQ multiplex PCR; TCRdb keeps in-frame clones, though not all of them. The sample records about 130,000 clones, around 78% being singletons. The sample comprised PBMCs. Source of these receptors: a man younger than 35 in good health and CMV-seropositive. CDR3s include the opening cysteine and the closing phenylalanine or tryptophan. The D gene is left open where the match is weak. Size is stated for part of the rows, as once, few or many counts, or as a class when the clone is expanded.

>TRBJ1-1|-|-|TRBV25-1
TGTGCCAGCAGTGAATGGGCGGGAAGGAAGACTGAAGCTTTCTTT
CASSEWAGRKTEAFF
>TRBJ2-1|-|-|TRBV5-5
TGTGCCAGCAGCGGACTCCTCCACTCCTACAATGAGCAGTTCTTC
CASSGLLHSYNEQFF
>TRBJ2-7|-|-|TRBV11-2
TGTGCCAGCAGCTTAACAGATACCTACGAGCAGTACTTC
CASSLTDTYEQYF
>TRBJ2-7|-|once|TRBV27
TGTGCCAGCAGTTCAACGATGGGGCCCTACGAGCAGTACTTC
CASSSTMGPYEQYF
>TRBJ2-4|-|once|TRBV14
TGTGCCAGCTCGGGGGTCACCAAAAACATTCAGTACTTC
CASSGVTKNIQYF
>TRBJ2-2|-|-|TRBV13
TGTGCCAGCAGTACGAAAGACTTTAACACCGGGGAGCTGTTTTTT
CASSTKDFNTGELFF
>TRBJ2-3|-|-|TRBV6-1
TGTGCCAGTCGATGGGCAGGGAACACAGATACGCAGTATTTT
CASRWAGNTDTQYF
>TRBJ2-7|-|-|TRBV6-4
TGTGCCAGCGCGATCCGATACACCGGGACTCGGTACGAGCAGTACTTC
CASAIRYTGTRYEQYF
>TRBJ2-3|TRBD2|-|TRBV7-6
TGTGCCAGCAGCCCGCAGCTAGCGGGGGGCACAGATACGCAGTATTTT
CASSPQLAGGTDTQYF
>TRBJ1-1|-|-|TRBV7-9
TGTGCCAGCAGCTTCGGAGTTTCTACTGAAGCTTTCTTT
CASSFGVSTEAFF
>TRBJ1-3|-|-|TRBV11-3
TGTGCCAGCAGCTTTCCGACAGGCAACTCTGGAAACACCATATATTTT
CASSFPTGNSGNTIYF
>TRBJ2-7|TRBD1|-|TRBV10-2
TGCGCCAGCAGTGTGGGGACAGGGGGCGGCGAGCAGTACTTC
CASSVGTGGGEQYF
>TRBJ2-2|TRBD2|-|TRBV2
TGTGCCAGCAGTTATCTAGCGGGGGGGCCTGACGGGGAGCTGTTTTTT
CASSYLAGGPDGELFF
>TRBJ1-1|-|-|TRBV11-2
TGTGCCAGCAGCGCAGCGCGGGTCGAAGCTTTCTTT
CASSAARVEAFF
>TRBJ2-2|-|-|TRBV27
TGTGCCAGCAGTCCCACAGGGTACACCGGGGAGCTGTTTTTT
CASSPTGYTGELFF
>TRBJ1-4|-|-|TRBV7-9
TGTGCCAGCAGCTTAGGGGGGGGTGATGAAAAACTGTTTTTT
CASSLGGGDEKLFF
>TRBJ1-2|-|-|TRBV6-5
TGTGCCAGCAGTTACGGAGGGGTTGGCTACACCTTC
CASSYGGVGYTF
>TRBJ1-6|-|-|TRBV9
TGTGCCAGCAGCGCACCGGGGGATTCACCCCTCCACTTT
CASSAPGDSPLHF
>TRBJ2-2|-|-|TRBV30
TGTGCCTGGAGTGAGACAACTAGGGGGGAGCTGTTTTTT
CAWSETTRGELFF
>TRBJ2-7|TRBD1|-|TRBV11-2
TGTGCCAGCAGACAGACCCGGGACAGCTCCTACGAGCAGTACTTC
CASRQTRDSSYEQYF
>TRBJ1-1|TRBD1|-|TRBV7-6
TGTGCCAGCAGCGCCCGACAGGGGGCGAACACTGAAGCTTTCTTT
CASSARQGANTEAFF
>TRBJ2-7|TRBD1|-|TRBV7-9
TGTGCCTCAACCCTTGGGGGGACAGGGTCTCGGGAGCAGTACTTC
CASTLGGTGSREQYF
>TRBJ2-7|-|-|TRBV9
TGTGCCAGCAGCGTAATACCGGGAGACACCTACGAGCAGTACTTC
CASSVIPGDTYEQYF
>TRBJ2-3|TRBD2|-|TRBV11-2
TGTGCCAGCAGCTTACTAGCGGGGGGGCTAGATACGCAGTATTTT
CASSLLAGGLDTQYF
>TRBJ2-2|TRBD1|-|TRBV6-1
TGTGCCAGCAGCCGGACAGGGATGGAGGGGGAGCTGTTTTTT
CASSRTGMEGELFF
>TRBJ1-5|TRBD1|-|TRBV7-2
TGTGCCAGCAGGGGACAGAACCCCAATCAGCCCCAGCATTTT
CASRGQNPNQPQHF
>TRBJ2-1|-|-|TRBV5-1
TGCGCCAGCAGCCCGATCGGACTCCCTACCAATGAGCAGTTCTTC
CASSPIGLPTNEQFF
>TRBJ2-1|TRBD1|-|TRBV2
TGTGCCAGCAGTGAAACAGGGGACCCCAATGAGCAGTTCTTC
CASSETGDPNEQFF
>TRBJ2-7|TRBD1|-|TRBV2
TGTGCCAGCAGTGCGGAGACAGGGGTTACCTACGAGCAGTACTTC
CASSAETGVTYEQYF